The 25 T cell receptor beta chains below come from one sample, sequenced in a study of regulatory T cells in long-lasting Graves disease. The sample's time point: persistent/refractory GD, antithyroid drugs over 5 years with positive TRAb. PBMCs provided the RNA from which the TCR library was made. Building the TCR beta libraries relied on iRepertoire HTBI primers, and CDR3 regions underwent Arm-PCR. Each CDR3 protein gets one entry after TCRdb re-called the multiplex PCR reads with MiXCR. Of 650,000 to 850,000 distinct CDR3 sequences in the sample, 25% to 35% were seen once. Sequenced material: peripheral blood mononuclear cells (PBMCs), taken when the disease was refractory, from a patient treated with antithyroid drugs. The source of these receptors is a female donor with Graves disease.

CDR3 region: CASSKSLSGSRHEQYF. In DNA form, the CDR3 reads TGTGCCAGCAGCAAAAGCCTTAGCGGGAGTAGGCACGAGCAGTACTTC. This chain uses TRBV6-1 with TRBJ2-7; 9 bases fit TRBD2. The V segment lost 6 bases and the J segment 5 bases; nucleotides outside the gene matches: 14. The CDR3 has 16 amino acids. Germline V gene data show CDR1 as MNHNS and CDR2 as SASEGT.

Only a few counts were recorded for this clonotype. The V gene is TRBV28, the J gene TRBJ2-2, with 7 bases identical to TRBD2. The germline V gene has CDR1 MDHEN and CDR2 SYDVKM. V was pared by 3 bases and J by 4 bases, with 2 bases of the junction left unmatched. The CDR3 contains 14 residues. The CDR3 coding sequence is TGTGCCAGCAGTTTTTGGGGGGGCACCGGGGAGCTGTTTTTT. This translates into CASSFWGGTGELFF.

The chain has TRBV5-1 and TRBJ1-5, with D maybe TRBD1 (5 bases). The V end was cut by 4 bases, the J end by 4 bases, with 15 bases between. This CDR3 region has 15 residues. Germline lookup yields CDR1 SGHRS and CDR2 YFSETQ. CDR3 DNA: TGCGCCAGCAGCGTTGGGGGGGGAGGTAATCAGCCCCAGCATTTT. It yields the protein CASSVGGGGNQPQHF. Full variable domain (remainder filled in from reference TRBV5-1 and TRBJ1-5): KAGVTQTPRYLIKTRGQQVTLSCSPISGHRSVSWYQQTPGQGLQFLFEYFSETQRNKGNFPGRFSGRQFSNSRSEMNVSTLELGDSALYLCASSVGGGGNQPQHFGDGTRLSIL.

J is TRBJ2-7 and V is TRBV18; D unresolved. In germline, CDR1 is KGHSH, CDR2 LQKENI. The germline V and J ends were trimmed by 2 bases and 3 bases, with 8 bases remaining between them. The CDR3 runs to 13 residues. DNA for the CDR3: TGTGCCAGCTCACCAACCGTACGCTACGAGCAGTACTTC. This sequence encodes CASSPTVRYEQYF.

This clonotype was detected only a few times. The chain carries TRBV3-1 and TRBJ2-7; 8 bases are shared with TRBD1. CDR3 length: 15 amino acids. Germline CDR1 is LGHDT and CDR2 is YNNKEL (reference sequence). V gave up 4 bases and J gave up 0 bases; unmatched junction bases: 5. This CDR3 reads CASSRGQGHSYEQYF. DNA for the CDR3: TGTGCCAGCAGCCGCGGACAGGGCCACTCCTACGAGCAGTACTTC.

This clonotype was detected many times. The chain has TRBV11-2 and TRBJ2-7, with 7 bases lining up with TRBD2. Germline assignment: CDR1 SGHAT and CDR2 FQNNGV. Unmatched junction bases numbered 5, after V lost 3 bases and J lost 3 bases. The CDR3 contains 14 residues. The CDR3 is CASSFGLADYEQYF. CDR3 DNA: TGTGCCAGCAGCTTCGGTCTAGCGGACTACGAGCAGTACTTC.

The V gene is TRBV3-1, the J gene TRBJ2-5, with a tentative D call TRBD2 (6 bases). The germline V and J ends were trimmed by 3 bases and 4 bases, with 15 bases remaining between them. This CDR3 region has 15 residues. In germline, CDR1 is LGHDT, CDR2 YNNKEL (reference sequence). CDR3 in amino acids: CASSQDGGRRETQYF. CDR3 sequence (DNA): TGTGCCAGCAGCCAGGACGGGGGAAGAAGAGAGACCCAGTACTTC.

This clonotype was picked up a small number of times. The gene calls are TRBV12-3 or TRBV12-4 and TRBJ1-1; TRBD1 matches at 8 bases. The CDR3 consists of 14 residues. J gave up 5 bases and V 6 bases, and 8 bases lay outside the gene matches. CDR3 protein: CASRKGQGVTEAFF. The CDR3 region has the DNA TGTGCCAGCAGAAAAGGACAGGGCGTTACTGAAGCTTTCTTT.

This clonotype was counted between two and nine times. The chain combines TRBV11-2 with TRBJ2-5; D unclear. Between the trimmed V and J ends, which lost 0 bases and 5 bases, there was a span of 7 bases. The CDR3 covers 13 residues. Germline loops: CDR1 SGHAT, CDR2 FQNNGV. In DNA, the CDR3 is TGTGCCAGCAGCTTAGAAACCACGGAGACCCAGTACTTC. This sequence encodes CASSLETTETQYF. The full variable domain, with the rest looked up from reference TRBV11-2 and TRBJ2-5, is EAGVAQSPRYKIIEKRQSVAFWCNPISGHATLYWYQQILGQGPKLLIQFQNNGVVDDSQLPKDRFSAERLKGVDSTLKIQPAKLEDSAVYLCASSLETTETQYFGPGTRLLVL.

This clonotype turned up a few times. The chain uses TRBV20-1 and TRBJ2-5; a possible D gene is TRBD2 (5 bases). V lost 0 bases and J lost 5, with 16 bases in between. This CDR3 has 15 amino acids. Per the germline V gene, CDR1 is DFQATT and CDR2 is SNEGSKA (reference sequence). As DNA, the CDR3 is TGCAGTGCTAGAGATCCAGAGGGTCCCAGGGAGACCCAGTACTTC. It translates to CSARDPEGPRETQYF.

This clonotype was counted a few times. A much larger clone is a single base away; this may be a read error. V usage is TRBV6-1 and J usage is TRBJ2-7, with 7 bases that match TRBD1. Germline CDR1 is MNHNS and CDR2 is SASEGT. This CDR3 region has 13 residues. The J segment lost 2 bases and the V segment lost 4 bases, leaving 2 bases of the junction unmatched. This chain's CDR3 is CASSADRAYEQYF. CDR3 coding DNA: TGTGCCAGCAGTGCCGACAGGGCCTACGAGCAGTACTTC.

This clonotype was counted a few times. This rearrangement joins TRBV15 to TRBJ2-7, with D tentatively TRBD2 (6 bases). The ends were cut back, 6 bases at V and 6 bases at J, with 15 bases in the middle. The germline V gene encodes CDR1 LNHNV and CDR2 YYDKDF (reference sequence). The CDR3 loop spans 13 amino acids. The CDR3 bases are TGTGCCACCAGTACGGGGGAAGGAGGCGAGCAGTACTTC. Amino acid sequence: CATSTGEGGEQYF.

The chain joins TRBV13 to TRBJ1-2, with a possible D match to TRBD1 (5 bases). V dropped 5 bases and J dropped 7 bases, with 26 bases sitting between them. From germline, CDR1 is PRHDT and CDR2 FYEKMQ (reference sequence). The CDR3 length is 17 residues. CDR3 DNA: TGTGCCAGCAGCCGTAACCTACGGGACTCCTCAAGGAGTGGCTACACCTTC. Translation gives CASSRNLRDSSRSGYTF.

The chain carries TRBV20-1 and TRBJ1-5, with D possibly matching TRBD1 (6 bases). Germline V gene data show CDR1 as DFQATT and CDR2 as SNEGSKA (reference sequence). The CDR3 is 15 amino acids. V was clipped by 1 base and J by 3 bases, with 13 bases between them. The CDR3 protein is CSARGLGHSNQPQHF. CDR3 nucleotides: TGCAGTGCTAGAGGATTGGGACACTCCAATCAGCCCCAGCATTTT.

This clonotype was counted at least ten times. This sequence joins TRBV5-6 and TRBJ2-5; D call uncertain. Germline loops: CDR1 SGHDT, CDR2 YYEEEE. The V and J ends lost 1 base and 3 bases respectively, with 7 bases between them. This CDR3 spans 13 amino acids. The chain's CDR3 is CASSLSWEETQYF. The CDR3 DNA reads as TGTGCCAGCAGCTTGTCCTGGGAAGAGACCCAGTACTTC.

This clonotype was seen more than once but under ten times. The rearrangement links TRBV7-3 to TRBJ1-1, with D perhaps matching TRBD1 (5 bases). Trimming shortened V by 0 bases and J by 3 bases, and 11 bases separated the two germline ends. The germline V gene encodes CDR1 SGHTA and CDR2 FQGTGA. The length of the CDR3 is 15 residues. CDR3 in amino acids: CASSLTGLGYTEAFF. CDR3 nucleotides: TGTGCCAGCAGCTTAACGGGGCTCGGATACACTGAAGCTTTCTTT.

This clonotype has only a few counts. This chain uses TRBV5-1 with TRBJ1-2, with unresolved D. Germline loops: CDR1 SGHRS, CDR2 YFSETQ. This CDR3 is built from 13 residues. The germline V and J ends were trimmed by 7 bases and 5 bases, with 15 bases remaining between them. CDR3 sequence reads: CASSDGNTYGYTF. CDR3 coding DNA: TGCGCCAGCTCGGACGGGAACACTTATGGCTACACCTTC.

This clonotype has ten or more counts. V gene TRBV2 combines with J gene TRBJ1-5; no firm D call. Germline V gives CDR1 SNHLY, CDR2 FYNNEI. This CDR3 comprises 14 residues. Trimming pared 8 bases from V and 1 base from J, leaving 12 bases between. The CDR3 DNA reads as TGTGCCAGCGTTCAGACGAACAGCAATCAGCCCCAGCATTTT. Translating gives CASVQTNSNQPQHF.

This clonotype came up a few times. This chain links TRBV7-3 with TRBJ1-2, with 8 bases identical to TRBD1. CDR3 length: 17 amino acids. J lost 6 bases, V lost 0 bases, and 12 bases had no gene match. Germline CDR1 SGHTA, CDR2 FQGTGA. The chain's CDR3 is CASSLTGGQGANNGYTF. CDR3 in DNA: TGTGCCAGCAGCTTAACGGGAGGACAGGGCGCCAATAATGGCTACACCTTC.

The J gene is TRBJ2-5, the V gene TRBV25-1; TRBD2 matches 12 bases. Germline CDR1 reads MGHDK; CDR2 reads SYGVNS. With 5 bases clipped from V and 4 bases from J, the junction kept 11 bases outside the gene matches. This CDR3 spans 17 amino acids. The DNA for the CDR3 is TGTGCCAGCAGTCCGCCTAGCGGGAGGGAATGTCGAGAGACCCAGTACTTC. This gives the protein CASSPPSGRECRETQYF.

The chain carries TRBV30 and TRBJ2-5; D possibly uses TRBD1 or TRBD2 (5 bases each). Germline values: CDR1 GTSNPN, CDR2 SVGIG (reference sequence). V was clipped by 3 bases and J by 1 base, with 12 bases between them. CDR3 length: 14 amino acids. The CDR3 reads CAWSPGGLQETQYF. The CDR3 bases are TGTGCCTGGAGCCCTGGGGGTCTCCAAGAGACCCAGTACTTC.

This clonotype has just a few counts. The gene calls are TRBV9 and TRBJ1-2, with a tentative D call TRBD1 (5 bases). Trimming took 3 bases from V and 7 from J, leaving 13 bases between them. CDR1 is SGDLS and CDR2 is YYNGEE in the germline V gene. This CDR3 region has 13 residues. CDR3: CASSGEGRSGYTF. The CDR3, as DNA: TGTGCCAGCAGCGGGGAGGGGAGGAGTGGCTACACCTTC.

This clonotype has more than one count but fewer than ten. The genes are TRBV6-5 and TRBJ1-2, with a tentative D call TRBD1 (5 bases). Looked up from germline, CDR1 is MNHEY and CDR2 is SVGAGI. Deletions cut 0 bases from V and 6 bases from J, with 14 bases between. The CDR3 has 15 amino acids. CDR3 loop: CASSYSVGTGHGYTF. The CDR3 bases are TGTGCCAGCAGTTACTCGGTGGGGACGGGACATGGCTACACCTTC.

This clonotype has only a few counts. The chain links TRBV7-2 to TRBJ2-5; D may correspond to TRBD1 or TRBD2 (6 bases each). The germline V and J ends were trimmed by 1 base and 4 bases, with 10 bases remaining between them. The CDR3 runs to 14 residues. The germline V gene has CDR1 SGHTA and CDR2 FQGNSA. The CDR3: CASSLGGATETQYF. The CDR3 DNA reads as TGTGCCAGCAGCTTAGGGGGGGCCACAGAGACCCAGTACTTC.

The gene calls are TRBV7-9 and TRBJ1-2; the D gene is possibly TRBD1 (6 bases). The length of the CDR3 is 14 residues. Trimming took off 8 bases at V and 5 bases at J, with 18 bases between the two ends. Germline assignment: CDR1 SEHNR and CDR2 FQNEAQ (reference sequence). The DNA of the CDR3 is TGTGCCAGCTGGGGGCCAGGGGAGCATTATGGCTACACCTTC. Translation: CASWGPGEHYGYTF. The whole variable domain, filled in from reference TRBV7-9 and TRBJ1-2, reads DTGVSQNPRHKITKRGQNVTFRCDPISEHNRLYWYRQTLGQGPEFLTYFQNEAQLEKSRLLSDRFSAERPKGSFSTLEIQRTEQGDSAMYLCASWGPGEHYGYTFGSGTRLTVV.